The present T cell receptor (beta chain) was sequenced within a study of CD8 T cells in Susac syndrome. Reverse transcription of roughly 0.5 to 1 ug RNA was carried out with random hexamers. One entry per CDR3 protein, called by TCRdb with MiXCR from the immunoSEQ multiplex PCR reads. The sample holds more than 150,000 distinct CDR3 sequences; 95% to 96% are singletons and the top ten take about 0.13%. High-throughput TCR beta sequencing covered peripheral CD8+ and CD4+ T cells. Isolation of CD8+ and CD4+ T cells was performed negatively, whereas enrichment of TEMRA cells was done by FACS. For this clonotype: Its antigen is unknown.

Study-wide points: Clonal expansion did not appear in Susac syndrome CD4+ T cell repertoires.

The source is a human donor with Susac syndrome. The source material was CD4+ T cells from PBMCs.

CDR3 sequence (DNA): TGTGCCAGCAGGCCGGGACAGACAGATACGCAGTATTTT. It translates to CASRPGQTDTQYF. The V gene is TRBV12-3 or TRBV12-4, the J gene TRBJ2-3; the match to TRBD1 covers 7 bases. CDR3 length equals 13 residues. The ends lost 6 bases at V and 3 bases at J; junction bases unmatched: 3.